This T cell receptor (beta chain) derives from a study of cytomegalovirus exposure and HLA in healthy donors. General study results and limits: Later analysis showed TCR association rates varying by HLA locus, highest for DRB1 and lowest for HLA-C. Being indistinguishable, some V segments were excluded, TRBV6-2 and TRBV6-3 among them.

PCR employed 60 Vbeta and 13 Jbeta primers. Using immunoSEQ multiplex PCR, the repertoire was profiled, and TCRdb retains in-frame clones only, with some absent. The sample contains 120,000 or so clones, over 75% of which appear only once. Trimming took 6 bases from V and 7 from J, leaving 11 bases between them. CDR3 length: 11 amino acids. The germline V gene encodes CDR1 SGHRS and CDR2 YFSETQ. This clone was seen more than once but under ten times. Its specificity is unknown. Sequencing was carried out using PBMCs. This sequence was found in a man younger than 40 in good health and CMV-seronegative. The V gene is TRBV5-1, the J gene TRBJ2-7; D is perhaps TRBD1 (6 bases). CDR3 amino acids: CASKDQGEQYF. As DNA, the CDR3 is TGCGCCAGCAAGGACCAGGGGGAGCAGTACTTC.